This entry lists 6 T cell receptor beta chains sequenced from one sample in a study of blood T cell repertoires in COVID-19. Using immunoSEQ multiplex PCR, the repertoire was profiled, and TCRdb retains in-frame clones only, with some absent. The sample holds about 70,000 clones, roughly 77% seen once. Sequenced material: peripheral blood. The receptors shown here come from a woman in her 70s with acute or convalescent COVID-19.

The chain joins TRBV7-9 to TRBJ2-7, with D perhaps TRBD1 (5 bases). CDR3 length: 14 residues. Trimming pared 5 bases from V and 4 bases from J, leaving 15 bases between. CDR1 is SEHNR and CDR2 is FQNEAQ in the germline V gene (reference sequence). CDR3 in amino acids: CASSPSGAMYEQYF. The CDR3 DNA sequence: TGTGCCAGCAGCCCTAGTGGGGCTATGTACGAGCAGTACTTC.

The chain recombines TRBV30 with TRBJ2-2; D unresolved. The CDR3 covers 15 residues. Germline lookup yields CDR1 GTSNPN and CDR2 SVGIG (reference sequence). V was clipped by 3 bases and J by 3 bases, with 14 bases between them. CDR3 bases: TGTGCCTGGAGACAGTATCAGTTGTACACCGGGGAGCTGTTTTTT. This encodes CAWRQYQLYTGELFF.

The J gene is TRBJ2-5, the V gene TRBV6-5; TRBD1 agrees at 10 bases. J lost 5 bases, V lost 5 bases, and 8 bases had no gene match. Germline V lookup: CDR1 MNHEY, CDR2 SVGAGI. This CDR3 spans 15 amino acids. CDR3 nucleotide sequence: TGTGCCAGCAGTCCGCGGGACAGGGGACGGGAGACCCAGTACTTC. Protein: CASSPRDRGRETQYF.

V gene TRBV19 combines with J gene TRBJ1-2, with 10 bases that match TRBD1. The CDR3 loop spans 16 amino acids. From germline, CDR1 is LNHDA and CDR2 SQIVND (reference sequence). V shed 7 bases, J shed 8 bases, and the junction held 16 bases outside the gene matches. In DNA form, the CDR3 reads TGTGCCAGTAACCACCCTTCTAGACAGGGGGCGCGGGGCTACACCTTC. Translation gives CASNHPSRQGARGYTF.

The chain couples TRBV27 to TRBJ1-6, with 8 nucleotides matching TRBD1. The V segment lost 6 bases and the J segment 9 bases; nucleotides outside the gene matches: 13. The CDR3 totals 16 residues. CDR1 is MNHEY and CDR2 is SMNVEV in the germline V gene (reference sequence). The CDR3 DNA sequence: TGTGCCAGCAGATGGACAGGGACCACGGTGGGTTCACCCCTCCACTTT. Translation: CASRWTGTTVGSPLHF.

The V and J genes are TRBV24-1 and TRBJ1-5; D may be TRBD1 (5 bases). V lost 12 bases to trimming and J lost 6 bases, with 20 bases between them. Germline CDR1 is KGHDR and CDR2 is SFDVKD. CDR3 size: 14 residues. CDR3 bases: TGTGCCCCTCGGACCCAGGGCATTGTTCAGCCCCAGCATTTT. Translating gives CAPRTQGIVQPQHF.